What follows are 23 T cell receptor beta chains derived from one specimen sequenced in a study of cytomegalovirus exposure and HLA in healthy donors (TCRdb year 2017). Libraries were prepared through the immunoSEQ multiplex PCR assay. A mixture of 60 forward primers for TCR Vbeta segments and 13 reverse primers for TCR Jbeta segments was used in the multiplex PCR. TCRdb carries this immuneACCESS record with in-frame sequences only. Its versions omit some clonotypes, under half of them owing to an unresolved V gene in the studies checked, with the rest unexplained. The sample table records hundreds of thousands of clones; roughly 88% of these occur just once. Of the sample, about 0.77% falls within the top ten clones. Sequencing input: PBMCs. These receptors originate from a boy younger than 10 in good health and CMV-seronegative.

V is TRBV9 and J is TRBJ1-2, with 10 bases fitting TRBD1. Trimming cost V 3 bases and J 4 bases; bases outside gene matches: 3. This CDR3 is built from 14 residues. Germline CDR1 SGDLS, CDR2 YYNGEE. The CDR3: CASSGDRGSYGYTF. The CDR3 nucleotides are TGTGCCAGCAGCGGGGACAGGGGTAGCTATGGCTACACCTTC.

The chain employs TRBV6-6 and TRBJ2-1; 7 positions agree with TRBD2. Germline assignment: CDR1 MNHNY and CDR2 SVGAGI (reference sequence). The CDR3 extends over 16 amino acids. With V trimmed by 3 bases and J by 0 bases, 5 bases remained unmatched. The chain's CDR3 is CASSYPAGTSYNEQFF. The CDR3 nucleotides read TGTGCCAGCAGTTATCCAGCGGGGACCTCCTACAATGAGCAGTTCTTC.

This sequence joins TRBV12-5 and TRBJ2-3, with D maybe TRBD2 (6 bases). V shed 7 bases and J shed 2 bases, with 19 bases lying between them. This CDR3 spans 16 amino acids. CDR1 is LGHNT and CDR2 is FRNRAP in the germline V gene. CDR3 protein: CASVPLLASFTDTQYF. CDR3 nucleotide sequence: TGTGCTAGTGTACCCTTACTAGCAAGTTTCACAGATACGCAGTATTTT.

This clone was observed a few times. The chain is built from TRBV2 and TRBJ1-1, with TRBD1 matching 7 bases. Losses at the gene ends were 6 bases for V and 0 bases for J; bases not matched to a gene: 4. CDR1 is SNHLY, CDR2 FYNNEI, per germline. CDR3 size: 14 residues. The CDR3 nucleotides read TGTGCCAGCAGGGGGACAGTTATGAACACTGAAGCTTTCTTT. This codes for CASRGTVMNTEAFF.

This chain connects TRBV13 to TRBJ2-5; 8 positions agree with TRBD2. Germline lookup yields CDR1 PRHDT and CDR2 FYEKMQ (reference sequence). J gave up 3 bases and V 7 bases, and 10 bases lay outside the gene matches. This CDR3 contains 15 residues. CDR3 region: CASTLDGRGKETQYF. The CDR3 DNA reads as TGTGCCAGCACCCTTGACGGGAGGGGGAAAGAGACCCAGTACTTC.

The rearrangement links TRBV5-1 to TRBJ2-3; tentative D call: TRBD2 (5 bases). The CDR3 is 15 amino acids. CDR1 is SGHRS and CDR2 is YFSETQ in the germline V gene. Trimming removed 4 bases from V and 2 bases from J, with 14 bases in between. Here the CDR3 reads CASSTWTHSTDTQYF. The CDR3 bases are TGCGCCAGCAGCACCTGGACTCATTCCACAGATACGCAGTATTTT.

The chain is built from TRBV4-1 and TRBJ2-3, with D unclear. Looked up from germline, CDR1 is MGHRA and CDR2 is YSYEKL. The CDR3 covers 15 residues. V lost 2 bases, J lost 3 bases, and 12 bases lay in between. For the CDR3, the DNA is TGCGCCAGCAGCCAACCAGGTGGTACGACAGATACGCAGTATTTT. Its protein product is CASSQPGGTTDTQYF.

The chain carries TRBV5-6 and TRBJ2-5; D may be TRBD2 (5 bases). Germline CDR1 and CDR2: SGHDT and YYEEEE. This CDR3 is 18 amino acids long. Trimming took off 4 bases at V and 1 base at J, with 23 bases between the two ends. For the CDR3, the DNA is TGTGCCAGCAGCGTGCCCCTAGACCCATCCCGGGGCCAAGAGACCCAGTACTTC. It yields the protein CASSVPLDPSRGQETQYF.

The chain combines TRBV5-4 with TRBJ2-4; no clear D. The CDR3 is made up of 15 amino acids. Trimming removed 5 bases from V and 6 bases from J, with 18 bases in between. Germline CDR1 is SGHNT and CDR2 is YYREEE (reference sequence). The CDR3 is CASRQRGSAGNIQYF. The DNA of the CDR3 is TGTGCCAGCAGGCAACGTGGAAGCGCCGGAAACATTCAGTACTTC.

The chain recombines TRBV5-1 with TRBJ2-7; the D gene is possibly TRBD2 (5 bases). Trimming took off 0 bases at V and 5 bases at J, with 24 bases between the two ends. Germline values: CDR1 SGHRS, CDR2 YFSETQ. The CDR3 length is 18 residues. DNA of the CDR3: TGCGCCAGCAGCTTGGTACCTCTCCTGGACTCCAGTCGGAACGAGCAGTACTTC. It is translated as CASSLVPLLDSSRNEQYF.

The gene calls are TRBV7-9 and TRBJ2-3, with D uncertain. The CDR3 contains 14 residues. Germline CDR1 SEHNR, CDR2 FQNEAQ (reference sequence). Trimming stripped 6 bases from V and 0 bases from J, with 10 bases between. CDR3 nucleotide sequence: TGTGCCAGCAGAGCCATACGTAGCACAGATACGCAGTATTTT. It codes for CASRAIRSTDTQYF.

The gene calls are TRBV6-1 and TRBJ1-6; 7 positions match TRBD1. Trimming cost V 5 bases and J 6 bases; bases outside gene matches: 4. The CDR3 is made up of 14 amino acids. The V gene's germline CDR1 is MNHNS and CDR2 SASEGT. This chain's CDR3 is CASSYGQVNSPLHF. CDR3 nucleotide sequence: TGTGCCAGCAGTTATGGACAGGTTAATTCACCCCTCCACTTT.

V is TRBV29-1 and J is TRBJ2-5, with D perhaps TRBD2 (6 bases). Trimming cost V 4 bases and J 5 bases, with 11 bases left between them. This CDR3 comprises 12 residues. The germline CDR1 and CDR2 sequences are SQVTM and ANQGSEA. As DNA, the CDR3 is TGCAGCGTTGGGGAAGGGAGGGAGACCCAGTACTTC. As protein: CSVGEGRETQYF.

This clone was counted only a few times. The J gene is TRBJ1-1, the V gene TRBV5-6; tentatively, D is TRBD1 (6 bases). CDR1 SGHDT and CDR2 YYEEEE come from the germline V gene. V was clipped by 2 bases and J by 2 bases, with 10 bases between them. This CDR3 has 14 residues. The CDR3 sequence: CASSFSQGNTEAFF. The CDR3 coding sequence is TGTGCCAGCAGCTTTTCACAGGGTAACACTGAAGCTTTCTTT.

This chain joins TRBV5-6 and TRBJ1-5; perhaps TRBD1 as D (5 bases). V shed 2 bases and J shed 1 base, with 13 bases lying between them. This CDR3 spans 16 amino acids. CDR1 SGHDT and CDR2 YYEEEE come from the germline V gene. The CDR3 sequence: CASSFQGVGSNQPQHF. CDR3 bases: TGTGCCAGCAGCTTCCAGGGTGTAGGGAGCAATCAGCCCCAGCATTTT.

This clone showed up just a few times. The V gene is TRBV10-3, the J gene TRBJ1-4; D is possibly TRBD1 (6 bases). Germline CDR1 and CDR2: ENHRY and SYGVKD. The CDR3 covers 13 residues. The ends were cut back, 10 bases at V and 10 bases at J, with 19 bases in the middle. CDR3 in amino acids: CATRDKDLLKLFF. DNA of the CDR3: TGTGCCACCAGGGACAAGGATTTGCTAAAACTGTTTTTT.

This clone was found once. The chain has TRBV6-1 and TRBJ2-7, with 7 bases identical to TRBD1. The V gene end was trimmed by 5 bases and the J gene end by 3 bases; junction bases not matched to a gene: 4. The CDR3 extends over 13 amino acids. Germline-derived CDR1 and CDR2 are MNHNS and SASEGT. The CDR3 reads CASSPDRDYEQYF. The CDR3 DNA sequence: TGTGCCAGCAGTCCCGACAGGGACTACGAGCAGTACTTC.

The gene calls are TRBV25-1 and TRBJ2-7; maybe TRBD2 (6 bases). V was clipped by 4 bases and J by 5 bases, with 12 bases between them. The CDR3 runs 13 residues. Germline values: CDR1 MGHDK, CDR2 SYGVNS. The CDR3, as DNA: TGTGCCAGCAGTGTAACGGGAGCTAACGAGCAGTACTTC. It specifies CASSVTGANEQYF.

This clone has just a few counts. The chain uses TRBV4-1 and TRBJ1-4; D is possibly TRBD1 (6 bases). V gave up 4 bases and J gave up 8 bases, with 17 bases separating them. The CDR3 extends over 15 amino acids. Germline CDR1 reads MGHRA; CDR2 reads YSYEKL. The CDR3 loop is CASSPGGRAGEKLFF. CDR3 in DNA: TGCGCCAGCAGCCCGGGGGGGCGGGCCGGGGAAAAACTGTTTTTT.

This clone was seen more than once but under ten times. The rearrangement joins TRBV5-4 to TRBJ1-1; D perhaps matches TRBD1 (5 bases). V was pared by 0 bases and J by 5 bases, with 11 bases between. The CDR3 has 14 residues. Germline V gives CDR1 SGHNT, CDR2 YYREEE (reference sequence). The CDR3 sequence: CASSLGRVGTEAFF. In DNA, the CDR3 is TGTGCCAGCAGCTTGGGCAGGGTGGGAACTGAAGCTTTCTTT.

This clone has only a few counts. The chain joins TRBV5-4 to TRBJ1-3; 7 positions agree with TRBD1. The V gene end was trimmed by 2 bases and the J gene end by 0 bases; junction bases not matched to a gene: 2. The CDR3 covers 15 residues. Germline CDR1 SGHNT, CDR2 YYREEE (reference sequence). The CDR3 nucleotides read TGTGCCAGCAGCTTCGGACAGGCCTCTGGAAACACCATATATTTT. As protein: CASSFGQASGNTIYF.

This sequence joins TRBV15 and TRBJ2-3; maybe TRBD1 (6 bases). V was cut by 1 base and J by 4 bases, with 12 bases left in between. The CDR3 is 15 amino acids. Germline V CDR1 and CDR2: LNHNV, YYDKDF (reference sequence). The CDR3 DNA follows: TGTGCCACCAGCAGAGTCAGGGGTAGATCAGATACGCAGTATTTT. Protein: CATSRVRGRSDTQYF.

The chain couples TRBV9 to TRBJ1-1; D unresolved. The CDR3 sequence is 14 residues long. Trimming took off 5 bases at V and 0 bases at J, with 11 bases between the two ends. Germline V lookup: CDR1 SGDLS, CDR2 YYNGEE. The CDR3: CASSAWAMNTEAFF. The CDR3 region has the DNA TGTGCCAGCAGTGCCTGGGCTATGAACACTGAAGCTTTCTTT.